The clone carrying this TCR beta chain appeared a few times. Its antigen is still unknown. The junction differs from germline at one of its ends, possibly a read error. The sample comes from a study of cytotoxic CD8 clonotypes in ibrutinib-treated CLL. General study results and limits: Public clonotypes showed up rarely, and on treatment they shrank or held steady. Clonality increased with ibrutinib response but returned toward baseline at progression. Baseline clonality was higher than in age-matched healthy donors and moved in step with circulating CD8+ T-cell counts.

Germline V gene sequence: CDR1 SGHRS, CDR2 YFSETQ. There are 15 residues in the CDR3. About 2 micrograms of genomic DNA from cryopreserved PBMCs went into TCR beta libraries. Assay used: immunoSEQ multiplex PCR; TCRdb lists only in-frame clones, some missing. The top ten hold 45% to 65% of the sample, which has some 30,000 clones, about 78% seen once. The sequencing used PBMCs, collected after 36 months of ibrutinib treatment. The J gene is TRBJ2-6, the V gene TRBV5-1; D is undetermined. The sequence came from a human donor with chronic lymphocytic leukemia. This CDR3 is CASSLQPSGANVLTF. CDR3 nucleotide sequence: TGCGCCAGCAGCTTACAGCCGTCTGGCGCCAACGTCCTGACTTTC.